This TCR beta chain was recorded in a study of cytomegalovirus exposure and HLA in healthy donors. Findings and caveats of the study: A subsequent analysis found that TCR clusters from the first cohort also tended to co-occur in the approximately 130 validation repertoires, with less than 95% of cluster scores above 0. Confirmation in vitro established that a few CMV-associated chains were specific for CMV antigens.

Of note for this clone: Its cognate antigen is unknown. The sample holds other DNA sequences that translate to the same CDR3.

CDR1 and CDR2 (germline): SGHTA, FQGNSA. The V segment lost 5 bases and the J segment 3 bases; nucleotides outside the gene matches: 1. The CDR3 runs 13 residues. Sequenced by immunoSEQ multiplex PCR; TCRdb stores in-frame clones only, minus some. The sample consists of more than 90,000 clones, 80% to 90% of them appearing once. The clonotype was recovered from a young man in good health and CMV-seropositive. The chain employs TRBV7-2 and TRBJ2-7; 10 positions match TRBD2. Sequences were obtained from PBMCs. As DNA, the CDR3 is TGTGCCAGCAGCCGGACTAGCGGCTACGAGCAGTACTTC. It codes for CASSRTSGYEQYF. Using reference TRBV7-2 and TRBJ2-7 for the parts outside the CDR3, the full variable domain is GAGVSQSPSNKVTEKGKDVELRCDPISGHTALYWYRQSLGQGLEFLIYFQGNSAPDKSGLPSDRFSAERTGGSVSTLTIQRTQQEDSAVYLCASSRTSGYEQYFGPGTRLTVT.